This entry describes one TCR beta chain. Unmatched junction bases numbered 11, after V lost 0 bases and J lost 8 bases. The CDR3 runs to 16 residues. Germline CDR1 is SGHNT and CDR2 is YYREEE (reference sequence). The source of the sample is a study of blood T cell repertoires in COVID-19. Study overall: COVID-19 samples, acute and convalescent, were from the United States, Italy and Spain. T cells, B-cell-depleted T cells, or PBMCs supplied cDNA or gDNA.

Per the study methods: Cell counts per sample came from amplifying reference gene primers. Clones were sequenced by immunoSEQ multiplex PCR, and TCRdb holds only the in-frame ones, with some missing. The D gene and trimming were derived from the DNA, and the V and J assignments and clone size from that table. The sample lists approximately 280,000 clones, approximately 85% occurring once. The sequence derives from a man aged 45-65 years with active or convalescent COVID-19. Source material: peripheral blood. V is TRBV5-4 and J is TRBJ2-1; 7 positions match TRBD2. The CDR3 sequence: CASSLGRGRTGDEQFF. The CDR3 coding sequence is TGTGCCAGCAGCTTGGGGCGGGGGAGGACGGGCGATGAGCAGTTCTTC.